This paragraph covers one T cell receptor beta chain sequence. Its antigen is unidentified. The data belong to a study of cytomegalovirus exposure and HLA in healthy donors. Study results and limitations: A list of 150 to 200 TCR beta chains associated with cytomegalovirus was given.

CDR3 length: 14 amino acids. From germline, CDR1 is SGHNT and CDR2 YENEEA. The V gene end was trimmed by 2 bases and the J gene end by 7 bases; junction bases not matched to a gene: 4. Healthy donors of bone marrow made up the group. The primer mix had 60 Vbeta and 13 Jbeta primers. The repertoire was sequenced with immunoSEQ multiplex PCR; TCRdb's copy has only in-frame clones and lacks some. Of 100,000 to 150,000 clones listed, 75% to 85% were seen once; the top ten hold roughly 4%. Sequencing was done on a sample of PBMCs. This TCR was sampled from a man aged 40-49 years in good health and CMV-seronegative. V is TRBV11-3 and J is TRBJ2-2; 7 bases are a match to TRBD1. The CDR3: CASSLSRGNGELFF. CDR3 in DNA: TGTGCCAGCAGCTTATCCAGGGGGAACGGGGAGCTGTTTTTT.